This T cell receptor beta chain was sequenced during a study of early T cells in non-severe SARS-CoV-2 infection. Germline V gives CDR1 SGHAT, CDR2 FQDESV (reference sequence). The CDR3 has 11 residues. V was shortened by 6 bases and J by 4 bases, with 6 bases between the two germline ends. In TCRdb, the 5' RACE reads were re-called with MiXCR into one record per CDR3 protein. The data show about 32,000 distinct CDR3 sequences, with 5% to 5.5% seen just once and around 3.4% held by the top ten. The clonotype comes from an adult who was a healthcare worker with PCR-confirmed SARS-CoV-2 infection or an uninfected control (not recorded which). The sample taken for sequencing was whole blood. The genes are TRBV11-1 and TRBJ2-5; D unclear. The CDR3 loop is CASRGLETQYF. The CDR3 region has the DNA TGTGCCAGCAGGGGTCTAGAGACCCAGTACTTC.